The entry below gives a single T cell receptor (beta chain) sequence along with its context. The target antigen is unknown. This sample was included in a study of T-cell memory formation after mild COVID-19. Across the whole study: TCR clustering was largely donor specific. Study-level results: CD4+ contracting clones were mainly CM and EM; CD8+ ones, EMRA. Clones that contracted from day 15 to 85 had balanced CD4/CD8; later expanders were CD4+ biased. Researchers found some responding clones in pre-infection memory, a sign that cross-reactive memory joined.

With V trimmed by 4 bases and J by 7 bases, 8 bases remained unmatched. Germline V gives CDR1 SGHRS, CDR2 YFSETQ. This CDR3 spans 15 amino acids. TCRdb reprocessed the 5' RACE reads via MiXCR and lists one record per CDR3 protein. Here the sample spans roughly 300,000 distinct CDR3 sequences, 8% to 10% being singletons. Sequenced material: PBMCs or a T cell subset sorted from them (not recorded which). This clonotype was obtained from a man aged 18-30 years who had mild COVID-19 (a few samples of this study predate the infection). Cell type and time point are not known. The chain carries TRBV5-1 and TRBJ2-2; 9 bases map to TRBD1. CDR3 region: CASSPLTGGHGELFF. CDR3 sequence (DNA): TGCGCCAGCAGCCCTTTAACAGGGGGCCACGGGGAGCTGTTTTTT.